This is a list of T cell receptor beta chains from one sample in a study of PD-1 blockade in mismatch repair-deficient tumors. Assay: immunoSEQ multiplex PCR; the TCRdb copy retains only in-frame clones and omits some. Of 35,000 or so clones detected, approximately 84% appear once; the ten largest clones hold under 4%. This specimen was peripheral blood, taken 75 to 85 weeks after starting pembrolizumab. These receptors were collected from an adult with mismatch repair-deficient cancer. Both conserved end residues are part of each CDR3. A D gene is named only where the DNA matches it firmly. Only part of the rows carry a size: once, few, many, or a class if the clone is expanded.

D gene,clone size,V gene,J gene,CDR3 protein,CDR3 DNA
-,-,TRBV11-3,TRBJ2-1,CASSTRRGDPYNEQFF,TGTGCCAGCAGCACCCGCAGGGGGGACCCCTACAATGAGCAGTTCTTC
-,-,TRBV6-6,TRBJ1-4,CASSYGGQGFEKLFF,TGTGCCAGCAGTTACGGAGGGCAGGGTTTTGAAAAACTGTTTTTT
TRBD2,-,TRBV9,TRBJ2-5,CASSVGSSGRTQETQYF,TGTGCCAGCAGCGTAGGATCCAGCGGGAGAACCCAAGAGACCCAGTACTTC
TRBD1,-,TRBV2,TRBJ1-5,CASSRTGESNQPQHF,TGTGCCAGCAGTAGGACAGGGGAGAGCAATCAGCCCCAGCATTTT
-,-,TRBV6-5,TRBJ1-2,CASSWVDRTSNYGYTF,TGTGCCAGCAGTTGGGTAGACAGGACCTCTAACTATGGCTACACCTTC
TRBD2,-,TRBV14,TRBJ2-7,CASSQDAGLAESSYEQYF,TGTGCCAGCAGCCAAGATGCCGGACTAGCGGAGAGCTCCTACGAGCAGTACTTC
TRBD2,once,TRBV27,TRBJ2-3,CASSLRLASTDTQYF,TGTGCCAGCAGTCTAAGACTAGCGAGCACAGATACGCAGTATTTT
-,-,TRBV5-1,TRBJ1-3,CASSNQGRSSGNTIYF,TGCGCCAGCAGCAATCAGGGTCGGAGCTCTGGAAACACCATATATTTT
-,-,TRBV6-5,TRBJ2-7,CASSYSGAAYEQYF,TGTGCCAGCAGTTACTCTGGGGCAGCCTACGAGCAGTACTTC
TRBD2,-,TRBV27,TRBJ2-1,CASSHSGRGSYNEQFF,TGTGCCAGCAGCCATAGCGGGAGGGGCTCCTACAATGAGCAGTTCTTC
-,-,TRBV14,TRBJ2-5,CASSLPGSETQYF,TGTGCCAGCAGCCTCCCGGGGTCCGAGACCCAGTACTTC
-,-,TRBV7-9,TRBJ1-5,CASSLRGGGEPQHF,TGTGCCAGCAGCCTTAGGGGGGGCGGTGAGCCCCAGCATTTT
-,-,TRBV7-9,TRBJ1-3,CASSLSGVGNTIYF,TGTGCCAGCAGCTTATCAGGGGTTGGAAACACCATATATTTT
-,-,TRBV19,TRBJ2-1,CASSIGAGLAISNEQFF,TGTGCCAGTAGTATAGGGGCGGGCCTAGCGATTTCCAATGAGCAGTTCTTC
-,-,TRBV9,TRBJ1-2,CASSVGEPGDGYTF,TGTGCCAGCAGCGTAGGAGAGCCAGGGGATGGCTACACCTTC
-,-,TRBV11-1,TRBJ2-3,CASSLPGLSTDTQYF,TGTGCCAGCAGCTTACCCGGGCTCAGCACAGATACGCAGTATTTT
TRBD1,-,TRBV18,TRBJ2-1,CASSPIDRALGEQFF,TGTGCCAGCTCACCCATCGACAGGGCCCTTGGGGAGCAGTTCTTC
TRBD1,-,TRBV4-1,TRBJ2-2,CASSHGTGSNTGELFF,TGCGCCAGCAGCCATGGGACAGGGTCGAACACCGGGGAGCTGTTTTTT
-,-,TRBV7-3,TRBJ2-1,CASSTTSFVEQFF,TGTGCCAGCAGCACCACTAGTTTCGTTGAGCAGTTCTTC
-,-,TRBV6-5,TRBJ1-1,CATGWFTEAFF,TGTGCCACCGGATGGTTCACTGAAGCTTTCTTT
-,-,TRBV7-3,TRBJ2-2,CASSLSFSRGLGGELFF,TGTGCCAGCAGCTTATCCTTTTCTCGGGGGCTCGGCGGGGAGCTGTTTTTT
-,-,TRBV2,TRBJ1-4,CASLLNGNEKLFF,TGTGCCTCTCTGTTGAACGGGAATGAAAAACTGTTTTTT
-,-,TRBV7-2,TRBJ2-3,CASSLGSSDTDTQYF,TGTGCCAGCAGCTTAGGGTCTAGCGACACAGATACGCAGTATTTT
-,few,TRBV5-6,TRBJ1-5,CASSQGLSNQPQHF,TGTGCCAGCAGCCAAGGGCTGAGCAATCAGCCCCAGCATTTT
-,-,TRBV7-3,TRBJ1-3,CASSLIPGDTIYF,TGTGCCAGCAGCCTTATACCCGGGGACACCATATATTTT
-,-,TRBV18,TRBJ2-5,CASSLSSGETQYF,TGTGCCAGCTCACTCTCCTCGGGTGAGACCCAGTACTTC
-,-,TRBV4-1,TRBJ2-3,CASSQGGSTDTQYF,TGCGCCAGCAGCCAAGGCGGGAGCACAGATACGCAGTATTTT
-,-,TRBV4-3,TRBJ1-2,CASSQEEGGLDYGYTF,TGCGCCAGCAGCCAAGAGGAAGGGGGACTGGACTATGGCTACACCTTC
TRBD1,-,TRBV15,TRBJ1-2,CATSRVIGGSYGYTF,TGTGCCACCAGCAGAGTGATAGGGGGCAGTTATGGCTACACCTTC
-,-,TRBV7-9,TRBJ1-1,CASSPGREITEAFF,TGTGCCAGCAGCCCCGGCAGGGAGATCACTGAAGCTTTCTTT
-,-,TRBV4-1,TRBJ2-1,CASSQDNYNEQFF,TGCGCCAGCAGCCAAGATAACTACAATGAGCAGTTCTTC
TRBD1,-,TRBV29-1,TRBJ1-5,CSVGQGDQPQHF,TGCAGCGTGGGACAGGGGGACCAGCCCCAGCATTTT
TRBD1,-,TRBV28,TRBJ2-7,CASSRPQTGNSYEQYF,TGTGCCAGCAGCCGCCCCCAGACAGGGAACTCCTACGAGCAGTACTTC
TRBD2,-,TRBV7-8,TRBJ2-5,CASSPGLAGVQETQYF,TGTGCCAGCAGCCCGGGACTAGCGGGGGTTCAAGAGACCCAGTACTTC
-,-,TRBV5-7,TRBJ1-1,CASSFRGRLDTEAFF,TGTGCCAGCAGCTTTCGGGGGCGCCTAGACACTGAAGCTTTCTTT